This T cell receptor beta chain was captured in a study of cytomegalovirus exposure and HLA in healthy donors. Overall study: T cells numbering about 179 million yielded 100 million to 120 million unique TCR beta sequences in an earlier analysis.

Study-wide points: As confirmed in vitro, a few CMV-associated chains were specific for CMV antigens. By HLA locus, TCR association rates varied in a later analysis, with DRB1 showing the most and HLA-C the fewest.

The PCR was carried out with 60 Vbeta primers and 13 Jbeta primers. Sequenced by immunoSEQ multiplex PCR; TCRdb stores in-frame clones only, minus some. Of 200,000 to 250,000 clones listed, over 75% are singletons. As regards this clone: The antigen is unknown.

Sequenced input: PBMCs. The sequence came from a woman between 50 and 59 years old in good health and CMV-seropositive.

The CDR3 loop is CASSQDTVLMNTEAFF. DNA for the CDR3: TGTGCCAGCAGCCAAGACACAGTCCTTATGAACACTGAAGCTTTCTTT. The chain employs TRBV7-8 and TRBJ1-1; D gene ambiguous. This CDR3 is 16 amino acids long. Per the germline V gene, CDR1 is SGHVS and CDR2 is FQNEAQ. V dropped 5 bases and J dropped 0 bases, with 16 bases sitting between them.